This TCR beta chain came from a study of shared clonotypes between healthy human individuals. The study's findings and limits: Clonotype sharing levels among donors were expected to vary with sequencing depth.

How the authors handled the data: Filtering differed because ImmunoSEQ produced junction-only sequences that carried no quality scores. TCRdb's copy holds only in-frame clones and misses some; the assay was immunoSEQ multiplex PCR. The V and J calls and clone size were taken over from that table, and D and trimming were inferred from the DNA. This table has some 1 million clones, roughly 70% appearing once. There are 15 residues in the CDR3. Germline CDR1 is MNHNS and CDR2 is SASEGT. Germline trimming cut 5 bases from V and 5 bases from J; bases unmatched to any gene: 5. For this clone: The antigen is undetermined.

The CD4+ fraction was divided into a CD45RA+ naive subset and a CD45RA-negative memory subset. The specimen was memory CD4+ T cells sorted from blood. Indicated subset: CD45RA-negative fraction. The chain carries TRBV6-1 and TRBJ1-5; TRBD1 matches at 11 bases. The clonotype was recovered from a man between 18 and 29 years old in good health. For the CDR3, the DNA is TGTGCCAGCAGTACCGGGACAGGGGGGGATCAGCCCCAGCATTTT. Encoded protein: CASSTGTGGDQPQHF.